This T cell receptor (beta chain) was sequenced during a study of a mutant IDH1 vaccine in newly diagnosed glioma. Study-wide results and caveats: Among patients, roughly 95% showed immune responses induced by the vaccine.

From germline, CDR1 is SGDLS and CDR2 YYNGEE. V lost 0 bases and J 1 base, leaving 16 bases between the germline ends. This CDR3 has 17 residues. Sample time point: week 35, safety follow-up. What each vaccine dose contained was 300 ug of mutant IDH1 20-mer peptide, accompanied by topical imiquimod. Across weeks 1, 3, 5, 7, 11, 15, 19 and 23, patients received a vaccination each time, eight in all. Details on this clone: The antigen is not known.

The table came from immunoSEQ multiplex PCR; TCRdb's copy has only in-frame clones and leaves some out. The repertoire has some 61,000 clones, roughly 84% of them found once; the top ten carry approximately 12%. The rearrangement joins TRBV9 to TRBJ2-5; D ambiguous. The sequences come from PBMCs, collected from a glioma patient whose treatment included an IDH1 peptide vaccine. This TCR derives from a young man with glioma. The CDR3 DNA is TGTGCCAGCAGCGTAGCTCCGTCGGTCCCTACCCAAGAGACCCAGTACTTC. It specifies CASSVAPSVPTQETQYF.